This entry lists 21 T cell receptor beta chains sequenced from one sample in a study of blood T cell repertoires in COVID-19. The method was immunoSEQ multiplex PCR; TCRdb's version includes in-frame clones alone and lacks a portion of them. Of about 300,000 clones in the sample, 80% to 90% were seen once. The sequencing sample was made of peripheral blood. Receptors originate from a woman aged 50 to 65 with acute or convalescent COVID-19.

This clone has a handful of counts. V and J are TRBV10-3 and TRBJ2-7; the match to TRBD1 covers 9 bases. J gave up 3 bases and V 4 bases, and 1 base lay outside the gene matches. The CDR3 loop spans 13 amino acids. From germline, CDR1 is ENHRY and CDR2 SYGVKD. The CDR3, as DNA: TGTGCCATCAGTGGGGGACAGGGCTACGAGCAGTACGTC. Translating it yields CAISGGQGYEQYV.

V and J are TRBV7-8 and TRBJ2-1, with TRBD2 matching over 11 bases. Germline CDR1 and CDR2: SGHVS and FQNEAQ. The CDR3 covers 16 residues. Unmatched junction bases numbered 6, after V lost 0 bases and J lost 8 bases. The CDR3 bases are TGTGCCAGCAGCTTAGCGGTTTCTAGCGGGGGGCATGAGCAGTTCTTC. This translates into CASSLAVSSGGHEQFF.

There are a few counts of this clone. The J gene is TRBJ2-5, the V gene TRBV2, with TRBD2 as a possible D gene (5 bases). The CDR3 has 14 residues. Trimming shortened V by 6 bases and J by 5 bases, and 16 bases separated the two germline ends. Germline V gives CDR1 SNHLY, CDR2 FYNNEI. Written as DNA, the CDR3 is TGTGCCAGCAGAGGACTCGTGACGTCTGAGACCCAGTACTTC. It encodes CASRGLVTSETQYF.

The chain couples TRBV2 to TRBJ1-6; D unresolved. This CDR3 has 14 residues. The V gene's germline CDR1 is SNHLY and CDR2 FYNNEI. The V and J ends lost 5 bases and 10 bases respectively, with 15 bases between them. The CDR3 reads CASSIGYGGSPLHF. The CDR3 DNA reads TGTGCCAGCAGTATCGGGTACGGAGGCTCACCCCTCCACTTT.

This sequence joins TRBV12-3 or TRBV12-4 and TRBJ2-7; a possible D gene is TRBD2 (5 bases). The CDR3 loop spans 11 amino acids. Trimming took 5 bases from V and 3 from J, leaving 5 bases between them. CDR3 sequence: CASSSGYEQYV. In nucleotides, the CDR3 is TGTGCCAGCAGTAGCGGCTACGAGCAGTACGTC.

This clone was seen only a few times. The chain uses TRBV6-5 and TRBJ2-6, with a weak D call TRBD1 (6 bases). CDR3 length equals 14 residues. The V gene's germline CDR1 is MNHEY and CDR2 SVGAGI. V lost 6 bases and J lost 3, with 9 bases in between. CDR3 sequence: CASRPGVGANVLTF. The CDR3 DNA follows: TGTGCCAGCAGGCCAGGGGTTGGGGCCAACGTCCTGACTTTC.

The chain recombines TRBV6-2 or TRBV6-3 with TRBJ1-6, with D perhaps matching TRBD1 (6 bases). The CDR3 length is 13 residues. With 4 bases removed from V and 11 bases from J, the gap between germline ends came to 12 bases. Per germline, CDR1 MNHEY and CDR2 SVGEGT. The CDR3 loop is CASSFGGQTPLHF. The CDR3 DNA reads TGTGCCAGCAGTTTCGGGGGGCAGACACCCCTCCACTTT.

The chain joins TRBV6-1 to TRBJ1-1; D unresolved. With 1 base removed from V and 1 base from J, the gap between germline ends came to 13 bases. Germline V gene lookup returns CDR1 MNHNS and CDR2 SASEGT. The CDR3 runs 16 residues. CDR3 nucleotides: TGTGCCAGCAGTGAAGGCTGGGGAGTGGGGAACACTGAAGCTTTCTTT. Protein: CASSEGWGVGNTEAFF.

For this clone: The same CDR3 can be traced to other DNA sequences in this sample. The chain is built from TRBV3-1 (or the pseudogene TRBV3-2) and TRBJ1-1; TRBD1 agrees at 8 bases. This CDR3 region has 13 residues. V lost 4 bases to trimming and J lost 4 bases; unmatched junction nucleotides: 2. Germline CDR1 LGHDT, CDR2 YNNKEL (reference sequence). CDR3 region: CASSLTGGTEAFF. CDR3 sequence (DNA): TGTGCCAGCAGCCTTACAGGGGGCACTGAAGCTTTCTTT.

The chain links TRBV10-3 to TRBJ1-4; a possible D gene is TRBD1 (6 bases). Germline values: CDR1 ENHRY, CDR2 SYGVKD. The length of the CDR3 is 14 residues. V lost 0 bases and J lost 8, with 10 bases in between. CDR3 protein: CAISESQGKEKLFF. CDR3 sequence (DNA): TGTGCCATCAGTGAGTCCCAGGGGAAGGAAAAACTGTTTTTT.

The chain has TRBV2 and TRBJ1-2; D not resolved. From germline, CDR1 is SNHLY and CDR2 FYNNEI. CDR3 size: 14 residues. Deletions cut 5 bases from V and 0 bases from J, with 10 bases between. This CDR3 reads CASSPGTTNYGYTF. As DNA, the CDR3 is TGTGCCAGCAGTCCGGGTACTACTAACTATGGCTACACCTTC.

V and J are TRBV6-5 and TRBJ2-1, with a tentative D call TRBD2 (5 bases). V was trimmed by 0 bases and J by 9 bases, leaving 9 bases between them. Germline CDR1 is MNHEY and CDR2 is SVGAGI. The CDR3 consists of 13 residues. The CDR3 sequence is CASSYSRESEQFF. In DNA form, the CDR3 reads TGTGCCAGCAGTTACTCGAGGGAAAGTGAGCAGTTCTTC.

In its sample, this clone was seen a few times. V usage is TRBV7-9 and J usage is TRBJ1-2, with 10 bases matching TRBD1. The CDR3 has 15 amino acids. Germline CDR1 reads SEHNR; CDR2 reads FQNEAQ (reference sequence). V dropped 3 bases and J dropped 8; count of bases not matched to a gene: 9. As DNA, the CDR3 is TGTGCCAGCAGCTTCTGGGACAGGGGACAAGAGGGCTACACCTTC. It is translated as CASSFWDRGQEGYTF.

With respect to this clone: This specimen includes other DNA sequences encoding the same CDR3. V gene TRBV5-5 combines with J gene TRBJ1-1; D possibly corresponds to TRBD1 (6 bases). CDR3 length: 13 amino acids. Germline lookup yields CDR1 SGHKS and CDR2 YYEKEE (reference sequence). Between the trimmed V and J ends, which lost 4 bases and 1 base, there was a span of 8 bases. Written as DNA, the CDR3 is TGTGCCAGCAGCCTGACAGGGAACACTGAAGCTTTCTTT. It specifies CASSLTGNTEAFF.

J is TRBJ1-1 and V is TRBV6-1; no definite D call. V was pared by 0 bases and J by 2 bases, with 7 bases between. Germline lookup yields CDR1 MNHNS and CDR2 SASEGT. This CDR3 is built from 14 residues. The CDR3 DNA reads as TGTGCCAGCAGTGAAGCGCTTAGTAACACTGAAGCTTTCTTT. It is translated as CASSEALSNTEAFF.

The chain couples TRBV12-3 or TRBV12-4 to TRBJ2-3; possibly TRBD2 for D (6 bases). The CDR3 runs to 13 residues. Deletions cut 6 bases from V and 1 base from J, with 8 bases between. The CDR3 coding sequence is TGTGCCAGCAGAGCTAGCGGCACAGATACGCAGTATTTT. It codes for CASRASGTDTQYF.

CDR3 region: CASSPGTGGTDQPQHF. CDR3 nucleotides: TGCGCCAGCAGCCCTGGGACAGGGGGTACCGATCAGCCCCAGCATTTT. The chain recombines TRBV5-1 with TRBJ1-5; 11 nucleotides line up with TRBD1. The V gene end was trimmed by 4 bases and the J gene end by 5 bases; junction bases not matched to a gene: 8. The CDR3 totals 16 residues. Germline CDR1 reads SGHRS; CDR2 reads YFSETQ. Full variable domain (outside the CDR3, taken from reference TRBV5-1 and TRBJ1-5): KAGVTQTPRYLIKTRGQQVTLSCSPISGHRSVSWYQQTPGQGLQFLFEYFSETQRNKGNFPGRFSGRQFSNSRSEMNVSTLELGDSALYLCASSPGTGGTDQPQHFGDGTRLSIL.

This clone was seen once. The V gene is TRBV6-5, the J gene TRBJ1-2; 7 positions match TRBD1. Germline V gene data show CDR1 as MNHEY and CDR2 as SVGAGI. The CDR3 consists of 13 residues. V was pared by 6 bases and J by 6 bases, with 7 bases of the junction left unmatched. The CDR3 loop reads CASRPPQGDGYTF. The CDR3 DNA reads as TGTGCCAGCAGACCCCCGCAGGGGGATGGCTACACCTTC.

The chain uses TRBV10-2 and TRBJ2-2; a possible D gene is TRBD1 (6 bases). The V gene lost 6 bases and the J gene lost 7 bases, with 12 bases spanning the gap. The CDR3 covers 13 residues. Looked up from germline, CDR1 is WSHSY and CDR2 is SAAADI. CDR3 region: CASRPGAGGELFF. CDR3 bases: TGCGCCAGCAGGCCAGGGGCTGGCGGGGAGCTGTTTTTT.

This clone was seen only a few times. The chain links TRBV30 to TRBJ2-5; tentative D call: TRBD2 (6 bases). Germline V gene lookup returns CDR1 GTSNPN and CDR2 SVGIG (reference sequence). This CDR3 has 14 residues. V was trimmed by 1 base and J by 4 bases, leaving 13 bases between them. CDR3 DNA sequence: TGTGCCTGGAGTGGGGCGAGCGGGCGAGAGACCCAGTACTTC. The encoded protein is CAWSGASGRETQYF.

The DNA for the CDR3 is TGCGCTCACAGGGATAATGAAAAACTGTTTTTT. Translated: CAHRDNEKLFF. The chain joins TRBV20-1 to TRBJ1-4; possibly TRBD1 for D (6 bases). The CDR3 has 11 residues. Per germline, CDR1 DFQATT and CDR2 SNEGSKA (reference sequence).